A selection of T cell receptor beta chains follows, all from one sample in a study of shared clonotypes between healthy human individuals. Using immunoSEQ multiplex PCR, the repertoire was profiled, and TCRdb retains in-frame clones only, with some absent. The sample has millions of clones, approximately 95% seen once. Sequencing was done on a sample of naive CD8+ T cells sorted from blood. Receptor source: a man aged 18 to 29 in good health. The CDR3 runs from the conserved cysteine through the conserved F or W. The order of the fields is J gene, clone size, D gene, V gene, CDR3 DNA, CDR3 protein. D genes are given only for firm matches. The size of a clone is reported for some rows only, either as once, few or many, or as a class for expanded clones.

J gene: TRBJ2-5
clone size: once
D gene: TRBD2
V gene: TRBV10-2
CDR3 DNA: TGCGCCAGCAGGAGCGGGAGAATTCAAGAGACCCAGTACTTC
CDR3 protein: CASRSGRIQETQYF

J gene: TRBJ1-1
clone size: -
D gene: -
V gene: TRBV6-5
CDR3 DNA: TGTGCCAGCAGTTACAGGGGACTGAACACTGAAGCTTTCTTT
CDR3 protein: CASSYRGLNTEAFF

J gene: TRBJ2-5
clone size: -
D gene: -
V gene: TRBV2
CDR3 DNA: TGTGCCAGCAGTGAATACGGCGGCCAAGAGACCCAGTACTTC
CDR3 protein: CASSEYGGQETQYF

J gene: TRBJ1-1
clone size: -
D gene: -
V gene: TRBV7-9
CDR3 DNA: TGTGCCAGCAGTGTCGGAGAAGTGTCTCAAGCTTTCTTT
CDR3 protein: CASSVGEVSQAFF

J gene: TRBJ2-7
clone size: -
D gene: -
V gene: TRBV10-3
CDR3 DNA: TGTGCCATCAGTGAGCTTGAGGAGGGAACGAGAGAGCAGTACTTC
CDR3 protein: CAISELEEGTREQYF

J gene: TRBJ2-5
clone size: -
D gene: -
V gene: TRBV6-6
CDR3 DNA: TGTGCCAGTCACCATGCTGGGGAAGAGACCCAGTACTTC
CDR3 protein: CASHHAGEETQYF

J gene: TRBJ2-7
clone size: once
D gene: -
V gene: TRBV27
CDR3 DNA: TGTGCCAGCGGATATGGCGCAGAGCAGTACTTC
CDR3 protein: CASGYGAEQYF

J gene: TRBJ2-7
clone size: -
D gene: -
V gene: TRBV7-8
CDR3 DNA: TGTGCCAGCAGCTCTCGGGACTCCTACGAGCAGTACTTC
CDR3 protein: CASSSRDSYEQYF

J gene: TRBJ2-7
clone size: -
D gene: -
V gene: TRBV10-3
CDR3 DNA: TGTGCCATCAGTCCTGACACCTCCTACGAGCAGTACTTC
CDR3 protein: CAISPDTSYEQYF

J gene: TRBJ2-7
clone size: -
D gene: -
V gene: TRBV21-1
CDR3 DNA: TGTGCCAGCAGCAAGAGACCCCTGGGACAGGGTATCAACGAGCAGTACTTC
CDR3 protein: CASSKRPLGQGINEQYF

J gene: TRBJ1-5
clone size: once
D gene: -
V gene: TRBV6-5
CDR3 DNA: TGTGCCAGCACCCACCCACCAGGGAGCGATCAGCCCCAGCATTTT
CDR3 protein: CASTHPPGSDQPQHF